One and the same sample provided the 22 T cell receptor beta chains below, sequenced in a study of blood T cell repertoires in COVID-19. Sequenced by immunoSEQ multiplex PCR; TCRdb stores in-frame clones only, minus some. Of just under 50,000 clones in the sample, 70% to 85% were seen once. Sequencing input: peripheral blood. These TCRs come from a human donor in a cohort sampled during active COVID-19.

The chain carries TRBV29-1 and TRBJ2-2, with 9 bases lining up with TRBD1. Germline trimming cut 8 bases from V and 6 bases from J; bases unmatched to any gene: 13. The CDR3 covers 15 residues. The V gene's germline CDR1 is SQVTM and CDR2 ANQGSEA. The CDR3 nucleotides are TGCAGCATCCCGGAGGGGACAGGGAGCGCCGGGGAGCTGTTTTTT. Translating it yields CSIPEGTGSAGELFF.

This chain uses TRBV5-1 with TRBJ2-7; 10 bases fit TRBD2. The CDR3 extends over 17 amino acids. V trimming: 0 bases; J trimming: 4 bases; junction bases outside the gene matches: 10. The germline V gene has CDR1 SGHRS and CDR2 YFSETQ. CDR3 nucleotide sequence: TGCGCCAGCAGCTTGGCGCCTAGCGGGAGTGAGTCGTACGAGCAGTACTTC. Translated: CASSLAPSGSESYEQYF.

The chain carries TRBV9 and TRBJ1-3; 11 bases match TRBD1. Germline-derived CDR1 and CDR2 are SGDLS and YYNGEE. The CDR3 runs 16 residues. V lost 0 bases to trimming and J lost 3 bases; unmatched junction nucleotides: 2. The CDR3 DNA follows: TGTGCCAGCAGCGTAGGGGACAGGGGGTTTGGAAACACCATATATTTT. It encodes CASSVGDRGFGNTIYF.

The chain recombines TRBV7-2 with TRBJ1-3; possible D gene TRBD1, 6 bases. Germline values: CDR1 SGHTA, CDR2 FQGNSA. The CDR3 runs to 15 residues. Trimming pared 5 bases from V and 1 base from J, leaving 12 bases between. The chain's CDR3 is CASSPRDISGNTIYF. As DNA, the CDR3 is TGTGCCAGCAGCCCTCGGGACATTTCTGGAAACACCATATATTTT.

This clone was seen more than once but under ten times. The chain links TRBV7-8 to TRBJ2-2, with D maybe TRBD2 (6 bases). The CDR3 has 15 residues. Germline assignment: CDR1 SGHVS and CDR2 FQNEAQ. Trimming took 3 bases from V and 0 from J, leaving 8 bases between them. CDR3 coding DNA: TGTGCCAGCAGCTTTTGGGGGGCGAACACCGGGGAGCTGTTTTTT. It translates to CASSFWGANTGELFF.

V gene TRBV29-1 combines with J gene TRBJ2-1; 7 nucleotides agree with TRBD2. V trimming: 2 bases; J trimming: 7 bases; junction bases outside the gene matches: 2. Germline V gene lookup returns CDR1 SQVTM and CDR2 ANQGSEA. The CDR3 sequence is 12 residues long. The CDR3: CSVEKRDNEQFF. The DNA of the CDR3 is TGCAGCGTTGAAAAGCGGGATAATGAGCAGTTCTTC.

The V gene is TRBV24-1, the J gene TRBJ2-2, with 11 bases fitting TRBD1. CDR1 and CDR2 from the germline V gene are KGHDR and SFDVKD. This CDR3 is built from 16 residues. The junction had 9 bases not matched to a gene; V was cut back by 4 bases and J by 9 bases. The CDR3 DNA is TGTGCCACCAGTGAGCGGGGACAGGGGGATGTCAGGGAGCTGTTTTTT. Amino acids: CATSERGQGDVRELFF.

The chain is built from TRBV7-2 and TRBJ2-7; TRBD2 agrees at 9 bases. Per germline, CDR1 SGHTA and CDR2 FQGNSA. V dropped 1 base and J dropped 1; count of bases not matched to a gene: 5. There are 16 residues in the CDR3. The CDR3 loop is CASSLGPLAGSYEQYF. DNA of the CDR3: TGTGCCAGCAGCTTAGGTCCGCTAGCGGGGTCCTACGAGCAGTACTTC.

This clone was seen only once. The V call is TRBV24-1, the J call TRBJ2-1; D is perhaps TRBD1 (5 bases). The CDR3 spans 14 residues. The V gene lost 9 bases and the J gene lost 4 bases, with 15 bases spanning the gap. CDR1 and CDR2 (germline): KGHDR, SFDVKD. This chain's CDR3 is CATSFSGSYNEQFF. The DNA of the CDR3 is TGTGCCACCTCATTTTCAGGGTCGTACAATGAGCAGTTCTTC.

This rearrangement joins TRBV7-9 to TRBJ1-5, with a weak D call TRBD1 (6 bases). Per the germline V gene, CDR1 is SEHNR and CDR2 is FQNEAQ (reference sequence). V was cut by 4 bases and J by 8 bases, with 12 bases left in between. The CDR3 is 13 amino acids. The chain's CDR3 is CASSSPGGEPQHF. In nucleotides, the CDR3 is TGTGCCAGCAGCTCTCCGGGGGGCGAGCCCCAGCATTTT.

This clone was recorded only once. V and J are TRBV6-4 and TRBJ1-1; a possible D gene is TRBD1 (6 bases). CDR3 length: 13 amino acids. V lost 6 bases and J 1 base, leaving 9 bases between the germline ends. The germline CDR1 and CDR2 sequences are MRHNA and SNTAGT. The DNA of the CDR3 is TGTGCCAGCAGCCGACAGGAGAACACTGAAGCTTTCTTT. It is translated as CASSRQENTEAFF.

The chain couples TRBV20-1 to TRBJ2-1, with a possible D match to TRBD2 (5 bases). Looked up from germline, CDR1 is DFQATT and CDR2 is SNEGSKA (reference sequence). V was shortened by 7 bases and J by 7 bases, with 11 bases between the two germline ends. CDR3 size: 11 residues. CDR3 protein: CSVGGLNEQFF. As DNA, the CDR3 is TGCAGTGTAGGCGGGCTAAATGAGCAGTTCTTC.

This chain connects TRBV7-9 to TRBJ2-3, with 8 bases lining up with TRBD2. Per the germline V gene, CDR1 is SEHNR and CDR2 is FQNEAQ (reference sequence). The CDR3 runs to 14 residues. V was pared by 4 bases and J by 3 bases, with 3 bases of the junction left unmatched. CDR3 nucleotide sequence: TGTGCCAGCAGCTCAAGCGGGAGTACAGATACGCAGTATTTT. Its translation is CASSSSGSTDTQYF.

The gene calls are TRBV27 and TRBJ2-3, with D possibly TRBD2 on 7 matching bases. The CDR3 extends over 14 amino acids. With 8 bases removed from V and 2 bases from J, the gap between germline ends came to 14 bases. Per the germline V gene, CDR1 is MNHEY and CDR2 is SMNVEV (reference sequence). Here the CDR3 reads CASGLGQITDTQYF. The DNA of the CDR3 is TGTGCCAGCGGACTAGGACAGATCACAGATACGCAGTATTTT.

The genes are TRBV15 and TRBJ2-5, with 7 bases matching TRBD2. Germline V gene lookup returns CDR1 LNHNV and CDR2 YYDKDF (reference sequence). V was clipped by 5 bases and J by 5 bases; unmatched bases: 5. CDR3 size: 13 residues. The CDR3 nucleotides are TGTGCCACCAGCGGGAGCGGGATGGAGACCCAGTACTTC. Its protein is CATSGSGMETQYF.

The chain links TRBV30 to TRBJ1-3; 11 nucleotides line up with TRBD1. Germline assignment: CDR1 GTSNPN and CDR2 SVGIG (reference sequence). Unmatched junction bases numbered 2, after V lost 0 bases and J lost 7 bases. The CDR3 is made up of 14 amino acids. In nucleotides, the CDR3 is TGTGCCTGGAGTGTCGGGACAGGGGGGAACACCATATATTTT. Its protein product is CAWSVGTGGNTIYF.

The gene calls are TRBV24-1 and TRBJ2-2, with 9 bases aligning to TRBD1. After removal of 7 bases from V and 5 bases from J, the junction contained 4 bases not matched to a gene. The CDR3 extends over 14 amino acids. Germline V gene sequence: CDR1 KGHDR, CDR2 SFDVKD. CDR3 protein: CATRQGAYTGELFF. In DNA, the CDR3 is TGTGCCACCAGACAGGGGGCGTATACCGGGGAGCTGTTTTTT.

The chain uses TRBV2 and TRBJ1-1; no clear D gene. This CDR3 has 14 amino acids. Trimming removed 7 bases at V and 1 base at J, with 13 bases between. Germline assignment: CDR1 SNHLY and CDR2 FYNNEI. The CDR3 DNA sequence: TGTGCCAGCACCGCTAGGCAGCCGAACACTGAAGCTTTCTTT. Its translation: CASTARQPNTEAFF.

The chain couples TRBV11-2 to TRBJ1-3; D not certain. Germline V gene sequence: CDR1 SGHAT, CDR2 FQNNGV. CDR3 length equals 14 residues. V was clipped by 3 bases and J by 2 bases, with 8 bases between them. The CDR3 spells CASSFAGAGNTIYF. CDR3 DNA sequence: TGTGCCAGCAGCTTTGCAGGTGCTGGAAACACCATATATTTT.

This clone was observed a few times. The V and J genes are TRBV3-1 (or the pseudogene TRBV3-2) and TRBJ2-1; 9 bases map to TRBD2. The CDR3 length is 16 residues. V lost 1 base, J lost 8 bases, and 9 bases stayed unmatched. Germline CDR1 is LGHDT and CDR2 is YNNKEL (reference sequence). CDR3 amino acids: CASSQVSGTSFHEQFF. The CDR3 coding sequence is TGTGCCAGCAGCCAAGTTTCCGGGACTAGCTTCCATGAGCAGTTCTTC.

This rearrangement joins TRBV2 to TRBJ2-6, with D hard to call. Germline values: CDR1 SNHLY, CDR2 FYNNEI. Trimming took off 7 bases at V and 0 bases at J, with 7 bases between the two ends. CDR3 length: 14 amino acids. The CDR3 reads CASTPSSGANVLTF. The CDR3 nucleotides are TGTGCCAGCACCCCGAGCTCTGGGGCCAACGTCCTGACTTTC.

The genes are TRBV5-1 and TRBJ1-1; tentative D call: TRBD1 (5 bases). Germline assignment: CDR1 SGHRS and CDR2 YFSETQ. V lost 1 base and J 3 bases, leaving 13 bases between the germline ends. The CDR3 is made up of 15 amino acids. CDR3 nucleotides: TGCGCCAGCAGCTTGAAGGACCCGGGGGACACTGAAGCTTTCTTT. Protein sequence: CASSLKDPGDTEAFF.